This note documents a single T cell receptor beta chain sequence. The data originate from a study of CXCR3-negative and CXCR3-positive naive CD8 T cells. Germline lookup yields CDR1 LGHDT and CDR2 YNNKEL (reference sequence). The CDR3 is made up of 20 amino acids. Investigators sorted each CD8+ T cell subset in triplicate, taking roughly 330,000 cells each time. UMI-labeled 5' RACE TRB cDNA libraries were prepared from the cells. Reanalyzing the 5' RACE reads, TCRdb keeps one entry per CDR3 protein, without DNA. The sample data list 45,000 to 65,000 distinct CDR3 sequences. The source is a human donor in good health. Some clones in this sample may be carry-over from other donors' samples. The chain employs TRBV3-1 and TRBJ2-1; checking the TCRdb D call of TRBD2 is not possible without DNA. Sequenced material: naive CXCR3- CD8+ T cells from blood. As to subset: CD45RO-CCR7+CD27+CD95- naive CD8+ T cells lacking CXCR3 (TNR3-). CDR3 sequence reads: CASSHPRFPQLAGGYNEQFF.